What follows are 2 T cell receptor beta chains derived from one specimen sequenced in a study of T cell changes during pregnancy in multiple sclerosis. The data were produced by immunoSEQ multiplex PCR, yet TCRdb's version contains in-frame clones alone and is incomplete. The table shows approximately 65,000 clones, with about 90% occurring only once. The sequencing used CD4+ T cells from peripheral blood mononuclear cells, collected in the first trimester of pregnancy. The receptors originated from a female donor with multiple sclerosis, enrolled in a pregnancy study.

The chain links TRBV11-2 to TRBJ2-5; TRBD2 agrees at 8 bases. From germline, CDR1 is SGHAT and CDR2 FQNNGV. The junction had 7 bases not matched to a gene; V was cut back by 4 bases and J by 6 bases. The CDR3 length is 14 residues. The CDR3 reads CASSSRAGGQTQYF. The CDR3 coding sequence is TGTGCCAGCAGCTCCCGGGCGGGGGGCCAGACCCAGTACTTC.

V usage is TRBV19 and J usage is TRBJ2-1; no definite D call. The V end lost 10 bases, the J end lost 2 bases, and 9 bases lay between the germline ends. This CDR3 contains 12 residues. CDR1 LNHDA and CDR2 SQIVND come from the germline V gene (reference sequence). The CDR3 spells CATTTAYNEQFF. CDR3 nucleotide sequence: TGTGCCACTACTACTGCCTACAATGAGCAGTTCTTC.